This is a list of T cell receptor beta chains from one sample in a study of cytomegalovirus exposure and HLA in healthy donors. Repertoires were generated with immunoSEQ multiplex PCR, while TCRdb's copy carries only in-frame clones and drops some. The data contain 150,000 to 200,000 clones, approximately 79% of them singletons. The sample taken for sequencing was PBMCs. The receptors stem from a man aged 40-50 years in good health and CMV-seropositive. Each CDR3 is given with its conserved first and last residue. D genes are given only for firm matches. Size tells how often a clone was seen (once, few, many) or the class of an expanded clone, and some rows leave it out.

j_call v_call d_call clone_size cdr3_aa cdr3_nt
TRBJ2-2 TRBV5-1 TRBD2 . CASSLERGLNTGELFF TGCGCCAGCAGCTTGGAGCGGGGCCTGAACACCGGGGAGCTGTTTTTT
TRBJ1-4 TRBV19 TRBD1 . CASSEGAREKLFF TGTGCCAGTTCCGAGGGGGCACGAGAAAAACTGTTTTTT
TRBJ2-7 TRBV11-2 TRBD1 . CASSSLRDRSYEQYF TGTGCCAGCAGCTCGCTACGGGACAGATCCTACGAGCAGTACTTC
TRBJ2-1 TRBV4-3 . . CASSQELGGNEQFF TGCGCCAGCAGCCAAGAGCTTGGGGGGAATGAGCAGTTCTTC
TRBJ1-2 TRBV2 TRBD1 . CASRPGQGSLGTYGYTF TGTGCCAGCAGACCAGGACAGGGCAGCCTCGGGACCTATGGCTACACCTTC
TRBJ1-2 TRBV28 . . CASRGYKGPDYGYTF TGTGCCAGCAGGGGCTACAAGGGGCCAGACTATGGCTACACCTTC
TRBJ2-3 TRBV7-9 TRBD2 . CASSSSGGPSTDTQYF TGTGCCAGCAGCTCGAGCGGGGGTCCTAGCACAGATACGCAGTATTTT
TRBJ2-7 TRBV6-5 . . CASSYYGGYEQYF TGTGCCAGCAGTTACTATGGAGGCTACGAGCAGTACTTC
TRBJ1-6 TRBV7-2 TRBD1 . CASSPWTGTGNSPLHF TGTGCCAGCAGCCCCTGGACAGGGACTGGCAATTCACCCCTCCACTTT
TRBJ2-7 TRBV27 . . CASSLPGSSYEQYF TGTGCCAGCAGTTTGCCAGGGTCCTCCTACGAGCAGTACTTC
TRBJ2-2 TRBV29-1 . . CSVRGGTGELFF TGCAGCGTCCGTGGGGGGACCGGGGAGCTGTTTTTT
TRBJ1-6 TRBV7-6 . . CASSSQDSPLHF TGTGCCAGCAGCTCGCAGGATTCACCCCTCCACTTT
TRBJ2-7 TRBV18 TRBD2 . CASSHGTSEQYF TGTGCCAGCTCACACGGGACTAGCGAGCAGTACTTC
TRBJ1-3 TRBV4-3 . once CASSQDTHSSGNTIYF TGCGCCAGCAGCCAAGATACCCACAGCTCTGGAAACACCATATATTTT
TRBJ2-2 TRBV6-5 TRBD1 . CASSSGTGGFSGELFF TGTGCCAGCAGTTCAGGGACAGGGGGCTTCTCCGGGGAGCTGTTTTTT
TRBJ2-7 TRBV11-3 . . CASSLRGSEQYF TGTGCCAGCAGCTTAAGAGGGTCAGAGCAGTACTTC
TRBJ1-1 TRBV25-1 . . CASSEWGGANTEAFF TGTGCCAGCAGTGAATGGGGGGGGGCGAACACTGAAGCTTTCTTT
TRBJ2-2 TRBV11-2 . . CASSSGENTGELFF TGTGCCAGCAGCTCCGGGGAGAACACCGGGGAGCTGTTTTTT
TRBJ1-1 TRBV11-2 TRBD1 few CASSSSGGFTEAFF TGTGCCAGCAGCTCCTCAGGGGGTTTTACTGAAGCTTTCTTT
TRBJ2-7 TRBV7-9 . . CASSLVSSEQYF TGTGCCAGCAGCTTGGTAAGTTCCGAGCAGTACTTC
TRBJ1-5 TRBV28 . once CASSNIFRGEPQHF TGTGCCAGCAGTAATATATTCAGGGGAGAGCCCCAGCATTTT
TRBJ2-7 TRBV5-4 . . CASRPEDRSYEQYF TGTGCCAGCAGACCAGAGGACAGATCCTACGAGCAGTACTTC
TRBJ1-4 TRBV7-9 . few CAGSPRVGEKLFF TGTGCCGGATCGCCCAGGGTTGGAGAAAAACTGTTTTTT
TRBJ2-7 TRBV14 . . CASSQGLSYEQYF TGTGCCAGCAGCCAAGGTCTCTCCTACGAGCAGTACTTC
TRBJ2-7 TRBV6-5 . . CASSYLPDSSYEQYF TGTGCCAGCAGTTACTTACCGGACAGTTCCTACGAGCAGTACTTC
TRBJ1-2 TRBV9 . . CASSVGAGGGYTF TGTGCCAGCAGCGTAGGCGCCGGAGGGGGCTACACCTTC
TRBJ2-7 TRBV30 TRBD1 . CAWSVLDRGPGEQYF TGTGCCTGGAGTGTACTAGACAGGGGCCCGGGGGAGCAGTACTTC
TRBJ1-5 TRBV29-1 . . CSVDPGGNQPQHF TGCAGCGTTGATCCGGGGGGCAATCAGCCCCAGCATTTT
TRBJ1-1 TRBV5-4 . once CASSLKSGQRLNTEAFF TGTGCCAGCAGCTTGAAGTCGGGTCAGAGATTGAACACTGAAGCTTTCTTT
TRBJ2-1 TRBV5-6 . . CASSLAFEAGDEQFF TGTGCCAGCAGCTTGGCGTTCGAAGCAGGGGATGAGCAGTTCTTC
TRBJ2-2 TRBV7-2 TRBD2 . CASNTRRLAGGNTGELFF TGTGCCAGCAACACCAGGCGACTAGCGGGGGGGAACACCGGGGAGCTGTTTTTT
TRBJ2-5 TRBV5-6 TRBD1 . CASSLQGAAETQYF TGTGCCAGCAGCTTGCAGGGGGCTGCCGAGACCCAGTACTTC
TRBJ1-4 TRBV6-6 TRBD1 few CASTRDRRNEKLFF TGTGCCAGCACCCGGGACAGGCGTAATGAAAAACTGTTTTTT
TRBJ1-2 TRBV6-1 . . CASSEIRYGYTF TGTGCCAGCAGTGAAATTCGGTATGGCTACACCTTC
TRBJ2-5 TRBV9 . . CASSVGVPRETQYF TGTGCCAGCAGCGTAGGAGTTCCCCGGGAGACCCAGTACTTC
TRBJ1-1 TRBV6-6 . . CASRGTGMNTEAFF TGTGCCAGCAGAGGAACAGGGATGAACACTGAAGCTTTCTTT
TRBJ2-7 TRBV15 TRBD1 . CATSRDEGAYEQYF TGTGCCACCAGCAGAGATGAGGGGGCTTACGAGCAGTACTTC
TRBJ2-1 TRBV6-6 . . CASWGPGGPNNEQFF TGTGCCAGCTGGGGGCCGGGGGGACCAAACAATGAGCAGTTCTTC
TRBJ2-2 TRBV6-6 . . CASTQPRTANTGELFF TGTGCCAGCACCCAACCGAGGACAGCGAACACCGGGGAGCTGTTTTTT
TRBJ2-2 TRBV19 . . CASSMVAGLGELFF TGTGCCAGTAGTATGGTGGCGGGGCTAGGGGAGCTGTTTTTT
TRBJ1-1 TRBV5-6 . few CASSLDWGHKNTEAFF TGTGCCAGCAGCTTGGACTGGGGACACAAGAACACTGAAGCTTTCTTT
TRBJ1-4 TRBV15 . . CATSRGGNEKLFF TGTGCCACCAGCAGGGGAGGGAATGAAAAACTGTTTTTT
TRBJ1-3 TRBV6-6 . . CASTQTVQVGNTIYF TGTGCCAGCACGCAAACAGTTCAAGTCGGAAACACCATATATTTT
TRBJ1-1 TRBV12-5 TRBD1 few CASGYRTGDTEAFF TGTGCTAGTGGTTACAGGACAGGGGACACTGAAGCTTTCTTT
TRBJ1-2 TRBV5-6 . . CASSPTGQSSYTF TGTGCCAGCAGCCCGACCGGACAGTCTAGCTACACCTTC
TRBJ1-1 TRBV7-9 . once CASREAHGKRDTEAFF TGTGCCAGCAGGGAAGCACATGGTAAGCGGGACACTGAAGCTTTCTTT